This T cell receptor beta chain was found in a study of blood T cell repertoires in COVID-19. The overall study: Specimens from acute and convalescent COVID-19 originated in the United States, Italy and Spain. In each case, the material was cDNA or gDNA derived from T cells, B-cell-depleted T cells, or PBMCs.

Authors' processing steps: For nucleated cells, counts were estimated from reference gene primer amplification. The data were produced by immunoSEQ multiplex PCR, yet TCRdb's version contains in-frame clones alone and is incomplete. That table furnishes V, J and clone size, whereas the DNA furnished D and trimming. The table has 10,000 to 15,000 clones, approximately 80% seen once. Germline trimming cut 5 bases from V and 6 bases from J; bases unmatched to any gene: 10. This CDR3 comprises 15 residues. CDR1 MNHEY and CDR2 SMNVEV come from the germline V gene (reference sequence). V and J are TRBV27 and TRBJ2-1, with TRBD1 matching over 7 bases. This clonotype was obtained from a man at least 80 years old with acute or convalescent COVID-19. Sequencing was performed on peripheral blood. The CDR3 is CASSMKLRDSNEQFF. The CDR3 DNA reads TGTGCCAGCAGTATGAAACTACGGGACAGCAATGAGCAGTTCTTC.